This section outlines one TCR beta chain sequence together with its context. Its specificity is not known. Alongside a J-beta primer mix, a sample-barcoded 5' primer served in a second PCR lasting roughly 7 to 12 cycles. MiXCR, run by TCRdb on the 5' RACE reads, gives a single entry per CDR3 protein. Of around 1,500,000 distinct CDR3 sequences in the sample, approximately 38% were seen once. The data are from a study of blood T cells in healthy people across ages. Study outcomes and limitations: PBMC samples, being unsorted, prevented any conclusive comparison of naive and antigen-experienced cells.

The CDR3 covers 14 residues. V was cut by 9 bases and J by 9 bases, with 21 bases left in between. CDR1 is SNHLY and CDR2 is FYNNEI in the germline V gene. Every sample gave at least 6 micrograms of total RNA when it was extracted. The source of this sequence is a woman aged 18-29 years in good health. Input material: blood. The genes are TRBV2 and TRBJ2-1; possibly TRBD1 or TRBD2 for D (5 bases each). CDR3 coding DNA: TGTGCCAGTCAAAGAAGAGGGGCCGGTTGTGAGCAGTTCTTC. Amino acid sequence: CASQRRGAGCEQFF.